This T cell receptor (beta chain) was captured in a study of molecular identifiers for immune sequencing clone quantification. TCRdb recomputed calls from the PCR reads with MiXCR, one row per CDR3 protein. The repertoire holds around 82,000 distinct CDR3 sequences, around 17% seen once, with roughly 0.93% in the top ten. General observations from the study: Clonotypes topping 20 RNA copies carried over 97% of effector molecules but under 1% of naive ones.

This clonotype was seen a few times. Its target is unknown. The CDR3 consists of 13 residues. Per germline, CDR1 KGHDR and CDR2 SFDVKD. The V end was cut by 3 bases, the J end by 7 bases, with 8 bases between. This sequence was found in a human donor in good health. Some libraries in this study had Jurkat cell RNA spiked in. The rearrangement joins TRBV24-1 to TRBJ2-2; D not resolved. Input material: naive CD8+ T cells from blood, with Jurkat cell RNA spiked in. Sample subset: FACS-sorted CD8+CD4-CCR7+CD45RA+ naive T cells. Here the CDR3 DNA reads TGTGCCACCAGTGATGGTCCCATCGGGGAGCTGTTTTTT. The encoded protein is CATSDGPIGELFF.